This entry is about one TCR beta chain. The target of this receptor is not known. No base quality values were provided; no much bigger clone lies one nucleotide off. CDR1 is given as SGHTA and CDR2 as FQGNSA, both from the germline V gene. The CDR3 covers 15 residues, taking in both the cysteine and the phenylalanine. Of the read, only the CDR3 DNA is kept; its 45 bases are in frame from base 1. V ends up 5 bases short and J 2 bases short, with an unmatched junction base count of 4. These data are taken from a study of PD-L1 blockade in urothelial cancer listed by TCRdb under 2017. For the wider study: Therapy was started in 2014 for all patients, and atezolizumab 1,200 mg was administered intravenously every 3 weeks. Blood samples were analyzed at 3 weeks after treatment start (second dose) and at 6 weeks after treatment start. Fewer than ten patients reached durable clinical benefit, while 15 to 25 patients did not. A median of about 150,000 T cells and 80,000 to 95,000 unique TCRs was obtained from blood samples, and a median clonality of approximately 0.08 was observed. Pretreatment blood TCR-seq was available for 27 to 30 patients, at least one posttreatment blood collection was obtained for around 24 patients, and tumor TCR-seq was available for around 24 patients. In the same patients, pretreatment tumors underwent whole exome sequencing and RNA sequencing in addition to TCR sequencing. Patients had an ECOG performance status of 0 or 1 and had received between 0 and 3 prior chemotherapy regimens. Pretreatment tumor samples and matched peripheral blood, collected serially before and after atezolizumab treatment, underwent TCR sequencing. Durable clinical benefit was defined as a progression-free survival longer than 6 months, and TCR features were additionally tested against progression-free survival and overall survival. The study, an exploratory multi-omic analysis, examined somatic, immune and clinical correlates of response to PD-L1 blockade with atezolizumab in urothelial cancer. About 90% of the roughly 30 patients were identified as males with urothelial cancer of bladder origin, and a prior smoking history was reported by 18 of 29 patients. Broad study findings and their caveats: Small sample size (n of about 30) and many exploratory analyses mean the results are intended to be hypothesis-generating. A pretreatment peripheral blood TCR clonality below the median was linked to improved progression-free and overall survival. Greater expansion of tumor-associated TCR clones in peripheral blood 3 weeks after the start of treatment was observed in patients with durable benefit (n ≈ 22, p = 0.022).

Per the publication, the time point label means: pretreatment peripheral blood. The cohort included about 27 patients with locally advanced or metastatic urothelial carcinoma who were treated at Memorial Sloan Kettering on a trial protocol. Peripheral blood mononuclear cells were collected from each patient pretreatment and during treatment, giving between 1 and 8 total time points per patient. The Qiagen DNeasy Blood extraction kit was used to purify genomic DNA from total PBMCs and from tumor samples. PBMCs were collected pretreatment and during treatment and were isolated and stored as previously described. Each PCR received spiked-in synthetic TCR analog templates so that absolute template abundance could be estimated from read counts. The immunoSEQ assay was used to amplify TCRbeta CDR3 regions from genomic DNA with bias-controlled V and J gene primers. Sequencing of rearranged TCRbeta segments was performed at approximately 20X coverage. The study's own analysis went as follows. Sequencing errors were corrected by clustering and CDR3s were annotated against IMGT to assign V, D and J genes. Out-of-frame and stop-codon sequences were excluded, and only productive TCRbeta rearrangements were used in downstream analyses. Clonality was calculated as one minus the Shannon entropy normalized by the log of the number of unique productive sequences. Clones differing between time points or between blood and tumor were identified using Fisher's exact test with Benjamini-Hochberg correction, with an adjusted p below 0.01 applied as the threshold. TCRdb retrieved this table from immuneACCESS and kept in-frame rearrangements only. Not all clones are present; in checked studies, unresolved V genes account for under half, and no reason is known for the remainder. That table supplies the V and J calls and clone size; D and trimming were determined from the DNA. This sample gives approximately 67,000 clones in total; approximately 84% of them show up just once. In total, the top ten clones hold about 16% of the sample.

The clonotype comes from a man between 60 and 75 years old with urothelial cancer. The sample in question was PBMCs, obtained around atezolizumab (anti-PD-L1) treatment. Recombination joined TRBV7-2 with TRBJ2-3, with 10 middle bases fitting TRBD2. CDR3 reads: CASSPSGGNTDTQYF. The DNA sequence is as follows: TGTGCCAGCAGCCCTAGCGGGGGTAACACAGATACGCAGTATTTT.